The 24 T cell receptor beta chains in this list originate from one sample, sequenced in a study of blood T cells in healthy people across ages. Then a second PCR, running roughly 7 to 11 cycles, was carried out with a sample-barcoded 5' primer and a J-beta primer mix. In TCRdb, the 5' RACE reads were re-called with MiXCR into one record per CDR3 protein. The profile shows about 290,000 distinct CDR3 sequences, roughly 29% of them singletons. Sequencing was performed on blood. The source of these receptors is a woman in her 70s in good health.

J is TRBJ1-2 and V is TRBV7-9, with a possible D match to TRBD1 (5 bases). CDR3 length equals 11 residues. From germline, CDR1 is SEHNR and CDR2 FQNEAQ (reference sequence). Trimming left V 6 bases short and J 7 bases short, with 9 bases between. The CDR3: CASRGRVGYTF. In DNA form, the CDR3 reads TGTGCCAGCAGAGGCAGGGTTGGCTACACCTTC.

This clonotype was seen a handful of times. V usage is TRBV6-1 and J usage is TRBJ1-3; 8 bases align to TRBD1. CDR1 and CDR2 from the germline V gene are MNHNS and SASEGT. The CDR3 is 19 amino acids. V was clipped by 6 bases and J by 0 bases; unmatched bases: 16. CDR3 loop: CASRRGQASAFLSGNTIYF. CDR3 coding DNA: TGTGCCAGCAGGCGGGGACAGGCTTCGGCTTTCCTCTCTGGAAACACCATATATTTT.

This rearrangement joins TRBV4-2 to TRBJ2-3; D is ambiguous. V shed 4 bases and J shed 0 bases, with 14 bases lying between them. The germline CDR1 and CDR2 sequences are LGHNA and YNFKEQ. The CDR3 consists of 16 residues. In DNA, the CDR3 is TGTGCCAGCAGCCCTCTTTCCACTACTAGCACAGATACGCAGTATTTT. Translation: CASSPLSTTSTDTQYF.

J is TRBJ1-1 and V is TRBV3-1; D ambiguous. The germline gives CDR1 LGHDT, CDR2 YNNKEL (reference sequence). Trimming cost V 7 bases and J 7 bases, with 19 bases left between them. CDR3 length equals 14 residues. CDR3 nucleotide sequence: TGTGCCAGCACCTCCACAGCGGCTCCAGGTGAAGCTTTCTTT. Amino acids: CASTSTAAPGEAFF.

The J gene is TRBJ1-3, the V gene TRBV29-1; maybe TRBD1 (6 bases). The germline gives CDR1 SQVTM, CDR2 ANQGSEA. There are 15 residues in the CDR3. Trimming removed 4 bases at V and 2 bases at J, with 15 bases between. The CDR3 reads CSVGDSTGAGNTIYF. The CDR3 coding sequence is TGCAGCGTTGGAGACTCGACAGGTGCTGGAAACACCATATATTTT.

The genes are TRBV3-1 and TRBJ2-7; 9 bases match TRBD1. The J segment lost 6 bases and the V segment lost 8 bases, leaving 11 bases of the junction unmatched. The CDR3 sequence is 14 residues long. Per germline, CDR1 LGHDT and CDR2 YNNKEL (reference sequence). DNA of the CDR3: TGTGCCAGCGGGCACATGGACAGGGGCGGCGAGCAGTACTTC. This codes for CASGHMDRGGEQYF.

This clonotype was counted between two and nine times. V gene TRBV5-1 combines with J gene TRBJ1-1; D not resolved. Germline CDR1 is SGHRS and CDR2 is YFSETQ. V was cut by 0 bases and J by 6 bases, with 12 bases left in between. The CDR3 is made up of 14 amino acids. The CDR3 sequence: CASSLGARRAEAFF. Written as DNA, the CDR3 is TGCGCCAGCAGCTTGGGCGCTAGGCGGGCTGAAGCTTTCTTT.

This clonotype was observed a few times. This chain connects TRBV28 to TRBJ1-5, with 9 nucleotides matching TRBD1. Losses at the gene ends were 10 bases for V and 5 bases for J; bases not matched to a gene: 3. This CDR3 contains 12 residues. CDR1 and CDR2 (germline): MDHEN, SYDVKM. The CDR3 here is CATRTGDQPQHF. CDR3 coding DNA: TGTGCCACCCGGACAGGGGATCAGCCCCAGCATTTT.

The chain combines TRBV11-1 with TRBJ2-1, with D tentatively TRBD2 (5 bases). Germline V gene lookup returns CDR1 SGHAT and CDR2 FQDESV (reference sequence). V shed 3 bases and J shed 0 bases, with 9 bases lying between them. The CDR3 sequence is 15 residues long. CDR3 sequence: CASSFGVPSYNEQFF. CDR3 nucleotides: TGTGCCAGCAGCTTCGGGGTTCCCTCCTACAATGAGCAGTTCTTC.

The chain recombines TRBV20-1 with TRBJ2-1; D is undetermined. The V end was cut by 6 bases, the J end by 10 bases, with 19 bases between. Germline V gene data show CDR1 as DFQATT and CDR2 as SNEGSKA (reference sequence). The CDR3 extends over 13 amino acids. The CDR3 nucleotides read TGCAGTGCCCCTGGGATCCGGCAGTGGGAGCAGTTCTTC. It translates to CSAPGIRQWEQFF.

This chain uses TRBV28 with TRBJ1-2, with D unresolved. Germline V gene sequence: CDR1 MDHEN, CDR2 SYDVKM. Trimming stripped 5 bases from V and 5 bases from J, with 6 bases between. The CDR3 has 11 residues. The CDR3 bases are TGTGCCAGCAGTGACGGGTATGGCTACACCTTC. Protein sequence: CASSDGYGYTF.

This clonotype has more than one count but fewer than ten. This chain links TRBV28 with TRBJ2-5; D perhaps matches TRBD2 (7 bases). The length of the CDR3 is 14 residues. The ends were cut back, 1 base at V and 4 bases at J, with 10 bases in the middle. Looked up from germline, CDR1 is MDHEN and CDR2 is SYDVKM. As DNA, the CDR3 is TGTGCCAGCAGTTTATTGGGGGGGCGAGAGACCCAGTACTTC. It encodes CASSLLGGRETQYF. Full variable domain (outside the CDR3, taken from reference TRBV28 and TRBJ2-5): DVKVTQSSRYLVKRTGEKVFLECVQDMDHENMFWYRQDPGLGLRLIYFSYDVKMKEKGDIPEGYSVSREKKERFSLILESASTNQTSMYLCASSLLGGRETQYFGPGTRLLVL.

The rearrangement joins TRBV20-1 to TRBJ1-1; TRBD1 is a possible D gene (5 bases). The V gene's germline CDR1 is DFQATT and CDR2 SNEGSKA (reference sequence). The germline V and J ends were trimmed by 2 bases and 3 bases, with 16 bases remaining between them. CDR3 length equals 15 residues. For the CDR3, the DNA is TGCAGTGCTAGATTGCAGGGCGTGTGGGACACTGAAGCTTTCTTT. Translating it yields CSARLQGVWDTEAFF.

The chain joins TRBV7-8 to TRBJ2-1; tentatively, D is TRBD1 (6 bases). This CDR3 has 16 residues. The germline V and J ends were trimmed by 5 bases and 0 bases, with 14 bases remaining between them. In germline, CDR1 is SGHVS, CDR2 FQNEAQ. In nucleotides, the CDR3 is TGTGCCAGCAGCGGGGTCAGGGGCAGCTCCTACAATGAGCAGTTCTTC. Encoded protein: CASSGVRGSSYNEQFF.

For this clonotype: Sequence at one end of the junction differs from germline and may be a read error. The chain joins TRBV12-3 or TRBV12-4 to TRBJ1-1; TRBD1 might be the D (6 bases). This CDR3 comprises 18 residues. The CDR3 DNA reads TGTGCCGGCAGCCGACGGGGCAGGGGACTAGACATGAACACTGAAGCTTTCTTT. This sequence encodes CAGSRRGRGLDMNTEAFF.

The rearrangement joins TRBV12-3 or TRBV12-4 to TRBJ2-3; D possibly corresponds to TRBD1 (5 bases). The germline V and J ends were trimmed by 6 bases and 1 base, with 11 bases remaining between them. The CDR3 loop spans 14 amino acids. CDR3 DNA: TGTGCCAGCAGCTTTACAGGAGGCACAGATACGCAGTATTTT. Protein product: CASSFTGGTDTQYF.

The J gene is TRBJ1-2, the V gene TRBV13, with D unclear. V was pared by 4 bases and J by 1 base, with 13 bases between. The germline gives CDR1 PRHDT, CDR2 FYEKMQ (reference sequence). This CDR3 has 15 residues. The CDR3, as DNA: TGTGCCAGCAGCTCCCGCAGCCGGTTTAACTATGGCTACACCTTC. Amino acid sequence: CASSSRSRFNYGYTF.

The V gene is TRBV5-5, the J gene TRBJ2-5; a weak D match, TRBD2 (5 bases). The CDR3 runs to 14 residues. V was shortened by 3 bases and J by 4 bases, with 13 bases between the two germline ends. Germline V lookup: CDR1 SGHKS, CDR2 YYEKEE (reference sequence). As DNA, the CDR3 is TGTGCCAGCAGCTACGCGACGGGGAGAGAGACCCAGTACTTC. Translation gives CASSYATGRETQYF.

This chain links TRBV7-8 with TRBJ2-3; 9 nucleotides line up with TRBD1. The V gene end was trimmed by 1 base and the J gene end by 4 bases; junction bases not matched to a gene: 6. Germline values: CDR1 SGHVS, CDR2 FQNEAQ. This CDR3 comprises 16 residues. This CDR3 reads CASSLGGQGYPDTQYF. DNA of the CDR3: TGTGCCAGCAGCTTAGGGGGACAGGGCTATCCAGATACGCAGTATTTT.

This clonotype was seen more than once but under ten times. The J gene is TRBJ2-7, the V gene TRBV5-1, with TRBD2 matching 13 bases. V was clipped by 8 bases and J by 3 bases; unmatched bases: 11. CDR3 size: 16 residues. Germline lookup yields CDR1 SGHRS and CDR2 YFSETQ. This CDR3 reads CASKLAGGSTVYEQYF. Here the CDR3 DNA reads TGCGCCAGTAAACTAGCGGGAGGGTCCACCGTCTACGAGCAGTACTTC.

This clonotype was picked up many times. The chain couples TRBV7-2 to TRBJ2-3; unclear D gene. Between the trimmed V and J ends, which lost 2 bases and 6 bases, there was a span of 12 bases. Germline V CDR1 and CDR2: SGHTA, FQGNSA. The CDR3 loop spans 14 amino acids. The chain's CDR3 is CASSLMGSMDTQYF. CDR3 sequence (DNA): TGTGCCAGCAGCTTAATGGGTAGTATGGATACGCAGTATTTT.

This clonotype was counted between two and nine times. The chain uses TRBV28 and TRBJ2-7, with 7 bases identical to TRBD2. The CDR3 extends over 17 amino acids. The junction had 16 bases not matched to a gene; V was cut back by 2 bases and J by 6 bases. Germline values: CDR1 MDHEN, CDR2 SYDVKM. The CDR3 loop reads CASSLILVGGRVPEQYF. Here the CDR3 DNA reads TGTGCCAGCAGTTTAATTTTGGTCGGAGGGAGGGTTCCCGAGCAGTACTTC.

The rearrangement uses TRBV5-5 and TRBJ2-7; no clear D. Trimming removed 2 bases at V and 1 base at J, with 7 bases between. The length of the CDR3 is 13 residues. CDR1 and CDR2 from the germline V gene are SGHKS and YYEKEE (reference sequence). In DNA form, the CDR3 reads TGTGCCAGCAGCTTCTCCCAATCCTACGAGCAGTACTTC. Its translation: CASSFSQSYEQYF.

The DNA for the CDR3 is TGTGCCAGCAGTTTCCCCCCAGGCACAGATACGCAGTATTTT. Its translation is CASSFPPGTDTQYF. This chain uses TRBV12-3 or TRBV12-4 with TRBJ2-3, with unresolved D. V was shortened by 3 bases and J by 1 base, with 8 bases between the two germline ends. The CDR3 consists of 14 residues.